The clone carrying this T cell receptor (beta chain) came up a few times. The target antigen is unknown. TCRdb ran MiXCR on the 5' RACE reads and lists one entry per CDR3 protein. Found here are 170,000 or so distinct CDR3 sequences, roughly 23% of them singletons; the top ten hold about 21%. Germline trimming cut 5 bases from V and 5 bases from J; bases unmatched to any gene: 9. CDR1 and CDR2 (germline): SSHAT, FNYEAQ (reference sequence). The CDR3 sequence is 15 residues long. This record belongs to a study of T-cell memory formation after mild COVID-19. Study results and limitations: Within pre-infection memory, some responding clones were found, suggesting cross-reactive memory joined. The study found contracting CD4+ clones mainly in CM and EM and contracting CD8+ clones in EMRA.

The chain combines TRBV7-7 with TRBJ2-1; 7 positions match TRBD1. Sequencing was performed on PBMCs or a T cell subset sorted from them (not recorded which). The clonotype originates from an adult woman who had mild COVID-19 (a few samples of this study predate the infection). Cell type and time point are not known. CDR3 region: CASSATGEPDNEQFF. The CDR3 coding sequence is TGTGCCAGCAGCGCCACAGGGGAGCCCGACAATGAGCAGTTCTTC.